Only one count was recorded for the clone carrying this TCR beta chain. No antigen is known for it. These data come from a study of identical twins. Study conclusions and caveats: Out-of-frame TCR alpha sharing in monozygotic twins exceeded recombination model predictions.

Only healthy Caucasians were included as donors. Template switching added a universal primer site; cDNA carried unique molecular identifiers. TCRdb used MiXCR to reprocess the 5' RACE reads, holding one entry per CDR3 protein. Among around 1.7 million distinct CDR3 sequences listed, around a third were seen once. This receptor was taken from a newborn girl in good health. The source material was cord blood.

In nucleotides, the CDR3 is TGCGCCAGCAGCTTGGCCGTGAGGACCGGGGAGCTGTTTTTT. Residues: CASSLAVRTGELFF. V is TRBV5-1 and J is TRBJ2-2, with D hard to call. Trimming cost V 0 bases and J 5 bases, with 8 bases left between them. This CDR3 region has 14 residues. The germline V gene encodes CDR1 SGHRS and CDR2 YFSETQ. Looking up the rest from reference TRBV5-1 and TRBJ2-2 gives the full variable domain: KAGVTQTPRYLIKTRGQQVTLSCSPISGHRSVSWYQQTPGQGLQFLFEYFSETQRNKGNFPGRFSGRQFSNSRSEMNVSTLELGDSALYLCASSLAVRTGELFFGEGSRLTVL.